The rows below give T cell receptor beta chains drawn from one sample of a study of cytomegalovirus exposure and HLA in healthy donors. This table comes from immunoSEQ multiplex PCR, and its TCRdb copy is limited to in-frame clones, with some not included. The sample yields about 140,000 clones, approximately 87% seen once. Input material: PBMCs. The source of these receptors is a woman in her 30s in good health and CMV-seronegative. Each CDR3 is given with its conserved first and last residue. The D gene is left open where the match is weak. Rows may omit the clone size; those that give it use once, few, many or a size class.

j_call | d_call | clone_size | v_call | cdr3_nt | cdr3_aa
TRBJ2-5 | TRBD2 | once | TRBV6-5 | TGTGCCAGCAGTTCAGCGGGGGGGCCGGGGGAGACCCAGTACTTC | CASSSAGGPGETQYF
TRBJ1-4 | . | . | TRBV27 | TGTGCCAGCAGTTTGCAGGCTACGAGTCTCTATGAAAAACTGTTTTTT | CASSLQATSLYEKLFF
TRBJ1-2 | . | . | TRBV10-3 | TGTGCCATCAGTACACAGAATTTGGACTATGGCTACACCTTC | CAISTQNLDYGYTF
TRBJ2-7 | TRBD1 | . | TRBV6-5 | TGTGCCAGCAGAACGGCCGGGACAGGGAGGGACGAGCAGTACTTC | CASRTAGTGRDEQYF
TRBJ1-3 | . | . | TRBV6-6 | TGTGCCAGCACCGGACAGGGAAACACCATATATTTT | CASTGQGNTIYF
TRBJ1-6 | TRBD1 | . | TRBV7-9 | TGTTCCAGCAGCCGCGACAGGGGAAATTCACCCCTCCACTTT | CSSSRDRGNSPLHF
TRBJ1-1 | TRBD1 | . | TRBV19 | TGTGCCAGTAGTCCGACAGGGGCGAGCACTGAAGCTTTCTTT | CASSPTGASTEAFF
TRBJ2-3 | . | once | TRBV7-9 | TGTGCCAGCAGCCCCAAGTCCACTAGCACAGATACGCAGTATTTT | CASSPKSTSTDTQYF
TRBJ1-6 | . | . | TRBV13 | TGTGCCAGCCGCGACAACGGGCAGGGGTCACGAGGGGCCCTCCACTTT | CASRDNGQGSRGALHF
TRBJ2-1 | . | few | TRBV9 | TGTGCCAGCAGCGTAGGGTCCGGCAATGAGCAGTTCTTC | CASSVGSGNEQFF
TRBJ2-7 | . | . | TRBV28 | TGTGCCAGCACTAGCCCCTACGAGCAGTACTTC | CASTSPYEQYF
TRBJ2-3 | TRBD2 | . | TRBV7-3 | TGTGCCAGCAGCTTCTCTGTGGGACTAGCGGGGGGTGCAGTTACGCAGTATTTT | CASSFSVGLAGGAVTQYF
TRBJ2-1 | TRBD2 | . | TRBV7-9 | TGTGCCAGCAGCTTACGGACTAGCGGGATCAATGAGCAGTTCTTC | CASSLRTSGINEQFF
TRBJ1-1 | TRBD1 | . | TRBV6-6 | TGTGCCAGCAGTTACCGGGACAGGATGAACACTGAAGCTTTCTTT | CASSYRDRMNTEAFF
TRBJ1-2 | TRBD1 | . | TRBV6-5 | TGTGCCAGCAGCTTGCGGGACAGCGGCTATGGCTACACCTTC | CASSLRDSGYGYTF
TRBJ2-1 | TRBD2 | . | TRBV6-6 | TGTGCCGCCCTTGGACTAGCGGGGTATAATGAGCAGTTCTTC | CAALGLAGYNEQFF
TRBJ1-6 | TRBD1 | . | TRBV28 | TGTGCCAGCAGTACTTCCTCAGGGGGCGTTAATTCACCCCTCCACTTT | CASSTSSGGVNSPLHF
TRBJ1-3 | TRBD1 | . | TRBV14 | TGTGCCAGCAGCCAATCGGGACAGGGGCCGGGAAACACCATATATTTT | CASSQSGQGPGNTIYF
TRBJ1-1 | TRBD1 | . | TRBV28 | TGTGCCAGCAGCCTAGGGGGCCTTAACACTGAAGCTTTCTTT | CASSLGGLNTEAFF
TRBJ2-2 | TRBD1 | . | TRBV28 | TGTGCCAGCAGTTTAAGTGGCAGGGGGTACACCGGGGAGCTGTTTTTT | CASSLSGRGYTGELFF
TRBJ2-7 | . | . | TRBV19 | TGTGCCAGTAGTCCCGGGGTCCTCTTCTCCTACGAGCAGTACTTC | CASSPGVLFSYEQYF
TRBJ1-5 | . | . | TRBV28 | TGTGCCAGCAGTTTTTTGGGAACGGAGGGCAATCAGCCCCAGCATTTT | CASSFLGTEGNQPQHF
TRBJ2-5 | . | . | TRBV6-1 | TGTGCCAGCAGACACGGACTGACAGAGACCCAGTACTTC | CASRHGLTETQYF
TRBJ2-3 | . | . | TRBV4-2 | TGTGCCAGCAGCCCATTACTCGAAGATACGCAGTATTTT | CASSPLLEDTQYF
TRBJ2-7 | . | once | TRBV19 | TGTGCCAGTAGTATCGGGAACGAGCAGTACTTC | CASSIGNEQYF
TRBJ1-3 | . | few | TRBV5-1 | TGCGCCAGCAGCTTGGAGGCCAGACAAGCCTCTGGAAACACCATATATTTT | CASSLEARQASGNTIYF
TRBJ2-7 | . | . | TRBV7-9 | TGTGCCAGCAGCCGCGGGACAGATTATAACTACGAGCAGTACTTC | CASSRGTDYNYEQYF
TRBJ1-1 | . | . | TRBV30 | TGTGCCTTAAGACCGGGAGCTGAAGCTTTCTTT | CALRPGAEAFF
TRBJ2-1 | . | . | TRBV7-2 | TGTGCCAGCAGCTTATCGAGCTCCTACAATGAGCAGTTCTTC | CASSLSSSYNEQFF
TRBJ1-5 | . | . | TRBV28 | TGTGCCAGCAGTTTAGTCAGACTCAATCAGCCCCAGCATTTT | CASSLVRLNQPQHF
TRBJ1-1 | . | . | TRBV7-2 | TGTGCCAGCAGCTCGTTAGAGGGCACTGAAGCTTTCTTT | CASSSLEGTEAFF
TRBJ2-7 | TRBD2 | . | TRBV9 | TGTGCCAGCGGGAGATCAGGGGGGACTAGCTCGGACGAGCAGTACTTC | CASGRSGGTSSDEQYF
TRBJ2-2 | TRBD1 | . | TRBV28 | TGTGCCAGCAGTGCGAACCCAGGACAGGGGTTCACCGGGGAGCTGTTTTTT | CASSANPGQGFTGELFF
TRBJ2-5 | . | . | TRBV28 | TGTGCCAGCAGTTTATGGTCAGGGCGGGAGACCCAGTACTTC | CASSLWSGRETQYF
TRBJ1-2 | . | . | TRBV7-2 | TGTGCCAGCAGCCCCCGACAGACAGAGACGGATGGCTACACCTTC | CASSPRQTETDGYTF
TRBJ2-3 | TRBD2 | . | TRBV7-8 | TGTGCCAGCAGCCGAAGGACTAGCGGGAGCACAGATACGCAGTATTTT | CASSRRTSGSTDTQYF
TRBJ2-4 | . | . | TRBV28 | TGTGCCAGCAGTTTAGGAGGACGGCCCATTGCTAGCGAACTAGCCAAAAACATTCAGTACTTC | CASSLGGRPIASELAKNIQYF
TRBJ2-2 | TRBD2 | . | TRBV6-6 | TGTGCCAGCAAACGGGTCAGGGAGGGTACCGGGGAGCTGTTTTTT | CASKRVREGTGELFF
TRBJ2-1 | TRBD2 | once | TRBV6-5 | TGTGCCAGCAGTTACTTCCGGGAGGGCCTGGATGAGCAGTTCTTC | CASSYFREGLDEQFF
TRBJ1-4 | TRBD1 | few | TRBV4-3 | TGCGCCAGCAGCCAAGTACAGGGGGAGAAACTGTTTTTT | CASSQVQGEKLFF
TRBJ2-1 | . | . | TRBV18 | TGTGCCAGCTCACCCTCGACGGGAAGGGTATCCTACAATGAGCAGTTCTTC | CASSPSTGRVSYNEQFF
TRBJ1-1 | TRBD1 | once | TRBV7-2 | TGTGCCAGCAGCACCGACAGGGACACTGAAGCTTTCTTT | CASSTDRDTEAFF
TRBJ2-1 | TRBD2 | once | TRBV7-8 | TGTGCCAGCAGCATAGGGGGTCTAGCGGGGTCTCAGTTCTTC | CASSIGGLAGSQFF
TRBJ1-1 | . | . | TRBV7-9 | TGTGCCAGCAGCCCCTCGTCGAGGAGGAACACTGAAGCTTTCTTT | CASSPSSRRNTEAFF
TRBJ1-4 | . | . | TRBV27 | TGTGCCAGCAGTTTGAGACGGGAAAATGAAAAACTGTTTTTT | CASSLRRENEKLFF
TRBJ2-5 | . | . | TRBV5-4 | TGTGCCAGCAGCTTGACATGGCCTAGAATTACTCGGGGTGAGACCCAGTACTTC | CASSLTWPRITRGETQYF